The 5 T cell receptor beta chains in this list originate from one sample, sequenced in a study of early T cells in non-severe SARS-CoV-2 infection. TCRdb passed the 5' RACE reads through MiXCR, listing each CDR3 protein once. The table records around 49,000 distinct CDR3 sequences, around 10% of them present only once. The sample was whole blood. The receptors come from an adult who was a healthcare worker with PCR-confirmed SARS-CoV-2 infection or an uninfected control (not recorded which).

The J gene is TRBJ2-4, the V gene TRBV12-3 or TRBV12-4, with D unresolved. The V gene lost 5 bases and the J gene lost 1 base, with 9 bases spanning the gap. This CDR3 has 14 amino acids. In DNA, the CDR3 is TGTGCCAGCAGTAACAATGTGGCCAAAAACATTCAGTACTTC. This gives the protein CASSNNVAKNIQYF.

This clonotype showed up many times. V gene TRBV10-3 combines with J gene TRBJ1-5, with D possibly being TRBD1 (5 bases). Trimming pared 0 bases from V and 3 bases from J, leaving 9 bases between. The CDR3 consists of 15 residues. Germline values: CDR1 ENHRY, CDR2 SYGVKD. The CDR3 nucleotides are TGTGCCATCAGTGAGTCGGTACAGGACAATCAGCCCCAGCATTTT. Its protein is CAISESVQDNQPQHF.

This clonotype was seen at least ten times. The chain links TRBV20-1 to TRBJ2-7; D may be TRBD1 or TRBD2 (5 bases each). Per the germline V gene, CDR1 is DFQATT and CDR2 is SNEGSKA (reference sequence). CDR3 length: 13 residues. The V end lost 3 bases, the J end lost 1 base, and 10 bases lay between the germline ends. The DNA of the CDR3 is TGCAGTGCTAGGGGGGTGGGTTCCTACGAGCAGTACTTC. Translating it yields CSARGVGSYEQYF.

This clonotype has ten or more counts. This rearrangement joins TRBV3-1 to TRBJ1-1, with D perhaps TRBD1 (5 bases). V lost 3 bases and J lost 0, with 11 bases in between. CDR3 length equals 15 residues. The germline V gene encodes CDR1 LGHDT and CDR2 YNNKEL (reference sequence). This CDR3 reads CASSHYRPLNTEAFF. The CDR3 DNA reads as TGTGCCAGCAGCCACTACAGGCCACTGAACACTGAAGCTTTCTTT.

This clonotype was counted a few times. V and J are TRBV5-1 and TRBJ2-1; maybe TRBD1 (6 bases). In germline, CDR1 is SGHRS, CDR2 YFSETQ. Between the trimmed V and J ends, which lost 0 bases and 7 bases, there was a span of 14 bases. CDR3 length: 15 residues. The CDR3 reads CASSLARGSGNEQFF. The CDR3 DNA reads as TGCGCCAGCAGCTTGGCCAGGGGTAGTGGGAATGAGCAGTTCTTC.